Described below is a single T cell receptor beta chain sequence and its context. Its antigen specificity is not known. Nothing much larger sits one base from this clone, and base qualities are not available. Per the publication, the time point label means: cells obtained before transplantation from donor or recipient. CD3+CD4+ and CD3+CD8+ populations were FACS-sorted from unstimulated pre-transplant donor and recipient cells taken from spleen or lymph nodes. The germline V end is reduced by 6 bases and the J end by 5 bases; junction bases left unmatched: 3. The CDR3 runs 14 amino acids, cysteine and phenylalanine included. Only the CDR3 portion is preserved as DNA: 42 bases, with reading frame beginning at the first base. The germline V gene sets CDR1 to MNHNS and CDR2 to SASEGT. This sample stems from a study of graft-versus-host responses after intestinal transplantation (dated by TCRdb to 2020 to 2022). Describing the broader study: The transplants that recipients received were multivisceral, liver-intestinal, or isolated intestinal. Samples from a few later patients were sequenced in-house on an Illumina MiSeq with MiXCR processing rather than by the commercial service. Alloreactive clones were identified by sequencing pre-transplant mixed lymphocyte reaction products and comparing these products with unstimulated pre-transplant donor and recipient T cells. A peak of at least 4% donor T cells among recipient peripheral blood mononuclear cells was the definition used for donor T cell macrochimerism. The cohort enrolled 24 intestinal transplant recipients, one of whom was a retransplant, and 3 patients without pretransplant specimens were excluded. Every recipient was given anti-thymocyte globulin induction, followed by about three years of maintenance tacrolimus and steroids. Graft-versus-host and host-versus-graft alloreactive T cell clones were tracked in the graft, circulation and bone marrow after intestinal transplantation using bulk TCR-beta CDR3 sequencing.

General findings and caveats noted by the study authors: Peak levels of circulating GvH clones were associated with declines in HvG clones early after transplant. Conclusions were limited by the relatively low number and heterogeneity of intestinal transplant patients. In patients with donor T cell macrochimerism, the allografts had high GvH to HvG T cell clonal ratios. GvH clones turned up in recipient bone marrow, with some appearing earlier in ileal mucosa or blood, a pattern consistent with an intestinal mucosal origin.

Library preparation was by the immunoSEQ multiplex PCR assay. In most patients, genomic DNA was isolated using the Qiagen DNeasy Blood and Tissue Kit and sent frozen to Adaptive Biotechnologies for TCR sequencing. High-throughput TCR-beta CDR3 sequencing of genomic DNA from most patients was performed by Adaptive Biotechnologies. The published analysis was carried out like this. Adaptive's ImmunoSEQ software supplied the TCR sequencing data for approximately 18 patients, while MiXCR and VDJtools were used to process three other patients. To correct CD4 versus CD8 sorting errors, any sequence found in both subsets at a frequency ratio below 5:1 was removed. CDR3 nucleotide sequences shared by donor and recipient were removed because the origin of these sequences could not be assigned. To count as alloreactive, a clone needed at least 2-fold expansion over unstimulated cells and a minimum CFSE-low frequency of 0.002% (template counts) or 0.001% (read counts). Mappable clones were those detected in sequenced pre-transplant spleen, lymph node, or MLR CFSE-low populations of the donor or recipient. Cumulative frequency of alloreactive clones was calculated as a percentage of all sequences weighted by copy number. TCRdb stores this immuneACCESS table with in-frame sequences only. Part of the clones is absent; in the studies checked, under half of the shortfall reflects unresolved V genes, and no reason is known for the rest. That table supplies the V and J calls and clone size; D and trimming were determined from the DNA. Here the sample has about 86,000 clones; 88% occur a single time. The ten largest clones capture around 0.3% of the sample.

The sequence links TRBV6-1 to TRBJ1-5, and 11 bases in between align with TRBD1. The TCR originated in a human donor who was the organ donor for an intestinal transplant. The sample here was unstimulated CD4+ T cells sorted from spleen or lymph node cells, taken before transplant. The bases are TGTGCCAGCAGCCGGGACAGGGGGGATCAGCCCCAGCATTTT. Its protein reads: CASSRDRGDQPQHF.